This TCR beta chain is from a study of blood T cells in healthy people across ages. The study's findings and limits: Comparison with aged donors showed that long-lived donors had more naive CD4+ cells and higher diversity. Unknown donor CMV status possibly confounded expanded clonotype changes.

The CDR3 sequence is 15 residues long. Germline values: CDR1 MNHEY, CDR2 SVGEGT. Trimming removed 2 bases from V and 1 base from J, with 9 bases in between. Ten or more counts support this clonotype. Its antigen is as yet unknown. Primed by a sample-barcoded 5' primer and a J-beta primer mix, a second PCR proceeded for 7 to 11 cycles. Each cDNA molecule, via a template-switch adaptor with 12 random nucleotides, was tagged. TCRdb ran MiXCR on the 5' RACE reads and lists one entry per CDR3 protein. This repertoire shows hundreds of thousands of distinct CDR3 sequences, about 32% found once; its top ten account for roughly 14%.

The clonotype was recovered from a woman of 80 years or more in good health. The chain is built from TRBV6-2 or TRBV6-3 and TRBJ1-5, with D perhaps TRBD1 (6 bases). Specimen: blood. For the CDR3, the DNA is TGTGCCAGCAGTTACGGGCAGGGGAGCAATCAGCCCCAGCATTTT. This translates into CASSYGQGSNQPQHF.